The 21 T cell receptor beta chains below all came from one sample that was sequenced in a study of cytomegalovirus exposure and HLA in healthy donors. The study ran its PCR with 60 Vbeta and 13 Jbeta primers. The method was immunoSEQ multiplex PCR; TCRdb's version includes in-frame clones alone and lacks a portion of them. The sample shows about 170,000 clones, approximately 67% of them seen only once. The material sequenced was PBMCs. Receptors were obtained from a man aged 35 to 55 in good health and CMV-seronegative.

The CDR3 sequence: CASSPTPTGNYTF. In DNA, the CDR3 is TGTGCCAGCAGCCCAACCCCGACAGGGAACTACACCTTC. The rearrangement joins TRBV5-4 to TRBJ1-2, with TRBD1 matching 7 bases. The CDR3 has 13 residues. V shed 4 bases and J 10 bases; nucleotides not matched to a gene: 10. Germline CDR1 and CDR2: SGHNT and YYREEE (reference sequence). The whole variable domain, remainder taken from reference TRBV5-4 and TRBJ1-2, is ETGVTQSPTHLIKTRGQQVTLRCSSQSGHNTVSWYQQALGQGPQFIFQYYREEENGRGNFPPRFSGLQFPNYSSELNVNALELDDSALYLCASSPTPTGNYTFGSGTRLTVV.

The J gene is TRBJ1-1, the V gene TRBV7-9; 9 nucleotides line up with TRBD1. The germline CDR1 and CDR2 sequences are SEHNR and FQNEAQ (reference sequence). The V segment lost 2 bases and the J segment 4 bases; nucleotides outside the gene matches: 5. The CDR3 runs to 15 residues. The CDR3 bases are TGTGCCAGCAGCTTATCCACAGGGGGCAGCACTGAAGCTTTCTTT. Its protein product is CASSLSTGGSTEAFF.

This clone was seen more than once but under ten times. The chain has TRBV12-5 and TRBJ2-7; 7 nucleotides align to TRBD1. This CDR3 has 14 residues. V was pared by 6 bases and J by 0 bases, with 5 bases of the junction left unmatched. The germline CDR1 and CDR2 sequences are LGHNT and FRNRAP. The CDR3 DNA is TGTGCTAGTGGCCGGGACAGTGCCTCCTACGAGCAGTACTTC. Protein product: CASGRDSASYEQYF.

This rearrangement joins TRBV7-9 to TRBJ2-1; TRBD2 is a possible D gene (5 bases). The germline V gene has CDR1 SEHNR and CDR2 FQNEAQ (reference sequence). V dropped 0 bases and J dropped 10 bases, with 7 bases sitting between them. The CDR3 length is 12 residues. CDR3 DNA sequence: TGTGCCAGCAGCTTAGCACTAGTGGAGCAGTTCTTC. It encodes CASSLALVEQFF.

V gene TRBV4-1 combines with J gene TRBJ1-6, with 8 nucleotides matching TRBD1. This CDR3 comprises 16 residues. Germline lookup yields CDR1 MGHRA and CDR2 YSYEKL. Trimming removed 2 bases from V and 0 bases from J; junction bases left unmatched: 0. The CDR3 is CASSQTGGSYNSPLHF. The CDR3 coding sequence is TGCGCCAGCAGCCAAACAGGGGGCTCCTATAATTCACCCCTCCACTTT.

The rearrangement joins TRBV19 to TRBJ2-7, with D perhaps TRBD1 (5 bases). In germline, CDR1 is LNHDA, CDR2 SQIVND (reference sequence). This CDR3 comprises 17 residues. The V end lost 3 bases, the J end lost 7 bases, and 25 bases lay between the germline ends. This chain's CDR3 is CASSIVGALTASTEQYF. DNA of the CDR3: TGTGCCAGTAGTATCGTAGGGGCCCTCACTGCTTCTACGGAGCAGTACTTC.

This chain's CDR3 is CAWSVPRDRLEKLFF. CDR3 nucleotides: TGTGCCTGGAGTGTACCCCGGGACAGGCTTGAAAAACTGTTTTTT. The rearrangement joins TRBV30 to TRBJ1-4; 8 nucleotides align to TRBD1. Germline V gene lookup returns CDR1 GTSNPN and CDR2 SVGIG (reference sequence). This CDR3 spans 15 amino acids. With 0 bases clipped from V and 7 bases from J, the junction kept 7 bases outside the gene matches.

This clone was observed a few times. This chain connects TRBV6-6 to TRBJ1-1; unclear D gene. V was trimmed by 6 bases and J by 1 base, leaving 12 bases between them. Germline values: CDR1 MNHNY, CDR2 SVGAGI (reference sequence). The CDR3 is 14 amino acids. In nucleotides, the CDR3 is TGTGCCAGCAGCTCGCGGCCTGGGAACACTGAAGCTTTCTTT. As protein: CASSSRPGNTEAFF.

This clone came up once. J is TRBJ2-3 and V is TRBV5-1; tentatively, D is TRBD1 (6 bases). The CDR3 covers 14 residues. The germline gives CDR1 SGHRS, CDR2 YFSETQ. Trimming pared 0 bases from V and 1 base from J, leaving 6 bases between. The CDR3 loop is CASSLGTGTDTQYF. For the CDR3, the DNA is TGCGCCAGCAGCTTGGGGACAGGCACAGATACGCAGTATTTT.

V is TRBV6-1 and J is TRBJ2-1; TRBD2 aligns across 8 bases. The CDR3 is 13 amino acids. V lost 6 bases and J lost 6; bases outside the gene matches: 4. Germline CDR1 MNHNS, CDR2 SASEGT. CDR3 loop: CASRPGLVNEQFF. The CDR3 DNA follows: TGTGCCAGCAGGCCGGGACTAGTCAATGAGCAGTTCTTC.

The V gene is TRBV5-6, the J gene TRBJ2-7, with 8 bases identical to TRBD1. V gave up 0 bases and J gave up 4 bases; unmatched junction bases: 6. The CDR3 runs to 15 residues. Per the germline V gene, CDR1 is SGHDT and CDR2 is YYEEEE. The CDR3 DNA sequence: TGTGCCAGCAGCTTGGGTCCGGACAGGGTTTACGAGCAGTACTTC. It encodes CASSLGPDRVYEQYF.

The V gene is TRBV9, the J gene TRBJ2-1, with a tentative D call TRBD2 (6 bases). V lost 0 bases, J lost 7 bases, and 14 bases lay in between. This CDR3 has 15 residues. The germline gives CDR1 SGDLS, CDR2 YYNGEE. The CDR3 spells CASSVGYLASNEQFF. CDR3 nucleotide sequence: TGTGCCAGCAGCGTAGGGTACCTAGCGTCGAATGAGCAGTTCTTC.

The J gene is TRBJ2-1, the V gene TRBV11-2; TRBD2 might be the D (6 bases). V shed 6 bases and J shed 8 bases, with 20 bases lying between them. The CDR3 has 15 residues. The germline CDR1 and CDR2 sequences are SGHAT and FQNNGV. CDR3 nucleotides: TGTGCCAGCAGGTTATCCGGGAGAAACCTTCATGAGCAGTTCTTC. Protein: CASRLSGRNLHEQFF.

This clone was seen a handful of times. CDR3 protein: CSVEVLAGSSFF. The DNA of the CDR3 is TGCAGCGTTGAAGTCCTAGCGGGATCCTCGTTCTTC. The V gene is TRBV29-1, the J gene TRBJ2-1; 9 bases align to TRBD2. The length of the CDR3 is 12 residues. Germline assignment: CDR1 SQVTM and CDR2 ANQGSEA. V lost 1 base and J lost 15; bases outside the gene matches: 7.

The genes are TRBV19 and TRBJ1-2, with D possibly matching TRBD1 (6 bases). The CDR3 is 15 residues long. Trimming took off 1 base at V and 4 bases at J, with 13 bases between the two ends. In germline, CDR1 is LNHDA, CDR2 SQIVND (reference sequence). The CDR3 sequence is CASSIAGQNLYGYTF. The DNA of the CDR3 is TGTGCCAGTAGTATAGCTGGACAGAACCTCTATGGCTACACCTTC.

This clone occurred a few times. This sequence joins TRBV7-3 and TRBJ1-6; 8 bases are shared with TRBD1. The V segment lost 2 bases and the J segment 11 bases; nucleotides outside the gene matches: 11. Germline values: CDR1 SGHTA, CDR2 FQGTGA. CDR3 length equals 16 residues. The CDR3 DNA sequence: TGTGCCAGCAGCTTAGAAATAGGACAGGGCGGGCCACCCCTCCACTTT. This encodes CASSLEIGQGGPPLHF.

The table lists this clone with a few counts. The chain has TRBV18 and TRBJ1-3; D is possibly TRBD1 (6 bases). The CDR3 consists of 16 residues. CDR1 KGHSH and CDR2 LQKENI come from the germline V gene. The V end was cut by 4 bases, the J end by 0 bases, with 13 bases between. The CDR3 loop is CASSRTGQGSGNTIYF. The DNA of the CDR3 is TGTGCCAGCTCACGGACGGGACAAGGCTCTGGAAACACCATATATTTT.

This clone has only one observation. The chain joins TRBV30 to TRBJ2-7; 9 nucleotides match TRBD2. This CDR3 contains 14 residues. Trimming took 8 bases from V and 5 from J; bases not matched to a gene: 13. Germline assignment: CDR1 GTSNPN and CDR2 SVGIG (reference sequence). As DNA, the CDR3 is TGTGCCAGGGCCCTTAGCGGGAGTTGGGACGAGCAGTACTTC. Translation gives CARALSGSWDEQYF.

The CDR3, as DNA: TGCGCCAGCAGCCAAGCAGGACTAGCGGAGAGCTCCTACAATGAGCAGTTCTTC. It specifies CASSQAGLAESSYNEQFF. V gene TRBV4-1 combines with J gene TRBJ2-1; TRBD2 aligns across 10 bases. This CDR3 comprises 18 residues. J gave up 0 bases and V 1 base, and 6 bases lay outside the gene matches. Germline loops: CDR1 MGHRA, CDR2 YSYEKL.

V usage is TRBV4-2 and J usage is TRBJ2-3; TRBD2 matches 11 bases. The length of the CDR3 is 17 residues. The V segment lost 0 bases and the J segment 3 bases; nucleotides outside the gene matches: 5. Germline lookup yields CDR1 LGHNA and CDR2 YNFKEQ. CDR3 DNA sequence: TGTGCCAGCAGCCAAGATCGGCTAGCGGGAGGTACAGATACGCAGTATTTT. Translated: CASSQDRLAGGTDTQYF.

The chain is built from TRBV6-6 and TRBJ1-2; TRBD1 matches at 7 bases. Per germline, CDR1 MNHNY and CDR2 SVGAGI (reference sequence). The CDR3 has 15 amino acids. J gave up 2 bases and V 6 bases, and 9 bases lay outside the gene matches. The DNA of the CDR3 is TGTGCCAGCAGACCTACCGGGACAGAAAACTATGGCTACACCTTC. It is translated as CASRPTGTENYGYTF.